This is a list of T cell receptor beta chains from one sample in a study of glioma-infiltrating T cells after dendritic cell vaccination. Repertoires were generated with immunoSEQ multiplex PCR, while TCRdb's copy carries only in-frame clones and drops some. The repertoire has 50,000 to 80,000 clones, around 86% of them found once; the top ten carry 7% to 10%. Material: blood, obtained before dendritic cell vaccination. The receptor source for this set is a human donor with glioblastoma. Each CDR3 is given with its conserved first and last residue. Each record gives: clone size, D gene, J gene, V gene, CDR3 protein, CDR3 DNA. D genes are given only for firm matches. Not every row has a clone size; where given, it reads once, few, many or a size class.

clone size: NA
D gene: TRBD2
J gene: TRBJ2-3
V gene: TRBV18
CDR3 protein: CASSPEAGVSTDTQYF
CDR3 DNA: TGTGCCAGCTCACCGGAGGCGGGGGTGAGCACAGATACGCAGTATTTT

clone size: once
D gene: TRBD2
J gene: TRBJ2-7
V gene: TRBV27
CDR3 protein: CASRDGTSGGLLYEQYF
CDR3 DNA: TGTGCCAGCAGGGACGGGACTAGCGGGGGGTTACTATACGAGCAGTACTTC

clone size: NA
D gene: NA
J gene: TRBJ2-5
V gene: TRBV6-1
CDR3 protein: CASTSRETQYF
CDR3 DNA: TGTGCCAGCACCTCCCGGGAGACCCAGTACTTC

clone size: once
D gene: NA
J gene: TRBJ2-7
V gene: TRBV2
CDR3 protein: CASTLRSGFGEQYF
CDR3 DNA: TGTGCCAGCACCTTGAGGTCAGGGTTCGGCGAGCAGTACTTC

clone size: NA
D gene: NA
J gene: TRBJ2-2
V gene: TRBV7-9
CDR3 protein: CASHRETNTGELFF
CDR3 DNA: TGTGCCAGCCACAGGGAGACGAACACCGGGGAGCTGTTTTTT

clone size: NA
D gene: TRBD1
J gene: TRBJ1-4
V gene: TRBV28
CDR3 protein: CAIQGDSNEKLFF
CDR3 DNA: TGTGCCATCCAGGGGGACTCTAATGAAAAACTGTTTTTT

clone size: NA
D gene: TRBD2
J gene: TRBJ2-1
V gene: TRBV18
CDR3 protein: CASSPPGLGTDEQFF
CDR3 DNA: TGTGCCAGCTCACCCCCGGGACTAGGGACGGATGAGCAGTTCTTC

clone size: few
D gene: TRBD1
J gene: TRBJ2-3
V gene: TRBV6-4
CDR3 protein: CASSEDRGDTQYF
CDR3 DNA: TGTGCCAGCAGTGAGGACAGGGGAGATACGCAGTATTTT

clone size: NA
D gene: TRBD1
J gene: TRBJ2-7
V gene: TRBV5-1
CDR3 protein: CASSLSRDRGLGGYEQYF
CDR3 DNA: TGCGCCAGCAGCTTGTCCCGGGACAGGGGGCTCGGGGGCTACGAGCAGTACTTC

clone size: NA
D gene: TRBD2
J gene: TRBJ2-7
V gene: TRBV28
CDR3 protein: CASSRGGVSYEQYF
CDR3 DNA: TGTGCCAGCAGCCGGGGGGGGGTCTCCTACGAGCAGTACTTC

clone size: once
D gene: TRBD2
J gene: TRBJ2-2
V gene: TRBV13
CDR3 protein: CASSLNSGGANTGELFF
CDR3 DNA: TGTGCCAGCAGCCTCAATAGCGGGGGTGCGAACACCGGGGAGCTGTTTTTT

clone size: NA
D gene: TRBD1
J gene: TRBJ1-4
V gene: TRBV7-2
CDR3 protein: CASSSDRGNEKLFF
CDR3 DNA: TGTGCCAGCAGCTCGGACAGGGGGAATGAAAAACTGTTTTTT

clone size: NA
D gene: TRBD2
J gene: TRBJ2-3
V gene: TRBV11-2
CDR3 protein: CASSFPGGGTDTQYF
CDR3 DNA: TGTGCCAGCAGCTTTCCCGGGGGGGGCACAGATACGCAGTATTTT

clone size: NA
D gene: NA
J gene: TRBJ2-7
V gene: TRBV7-2
CDR3 protein: CASSPSAGTYEQYF
CDR3 DNA: TGTGCCAGCAGCCCCAGTGCAGGGACCTACGAGCAGTACTTC